The present TCR beta chain was sequenced within a study of blood T cell repertoires in COVID-19. Whole-study context: Acute and convalescent COVID-19 samples came from the United States, Italy and Spain.

Participant ages covered roughly 18 to 89 years across 25 or so US areas. CDR1 MGHRA and CDR2 YSYEKL come from the germline V gene. Trimming removed 2 bases at V and 3 bases at J, with 10 bases between. This CDR3 comprises 14 residues. Original handling: It was from reference gene primer amplification that nucleated cell counts were estimated. Sequencing was performed with immunoSEQ multiplex PCR; in TCRdb, only in-frame clones are kept and a portion is missing. Clone size and the V and J calls come from that table; the DNA yielded D and trimming. The table lists about 210,000 clones, roughly 90% of them singletons.

The source is a woman aged 18-29 years who had recovered from COVID-19. The genes are TRBV4-1 and TRBJ1-1, with D possibly being TRBD1 (5 bases). Material for sequencing was PBMCs or T cells enriched from blood (not recorded which). The CDR3 is CASSQQGGDTEAFF. CDR3 bases: TGCGCCAGCAGCCAACAGGGAGGGGACACTGAAGCTTTCTTT.